This T cell receptor (beta chain) was observed in a study of cytomegalovirus exposure and HLA in healthy donors. The study, taken as a whole, reports: A later analysis, which compared TCR beta chains of equal frequency, found the HLA-associated ones more clonally expanded. The Asian-associated ancestry cluster reportedly had fewer N-insertions than the approximately 650-donor mean in a later analysis. Most subjects had HLA-A and HLA-B alleles reportedly predicted accurately by TCR beta sequences.

The CDR3 spans 14 residues. Germline values: CDR1 SGHDT, CDR2 YYEEEE. Trimming pared 0 bases from V and 4 bases from J, leaving 8 bases between. Points on this clone: No antigen is known for it.

The PCR had 60 Vbeta and 13 Jbeta primers. The assay was immunoSEQ multiplex PCR, and TCRdb's table has in-frame clones only and misses some. The sample shows 99,000 or so clones, 65% to 80% of them seen only once. Sequencing was carried out using PBMCs. V and J are TRBV5-6 and TRBJ2-1; D ambiguous. The receptor was derived from a man in his 60s in good health and CMV-seropositive. CDR3 coding DNA: TGTGCCAGCAGCTTGGCAGGTCAGTACAATGAGCAGTTCTTC. Encoded protein: CASSLAGQYNEQFF.